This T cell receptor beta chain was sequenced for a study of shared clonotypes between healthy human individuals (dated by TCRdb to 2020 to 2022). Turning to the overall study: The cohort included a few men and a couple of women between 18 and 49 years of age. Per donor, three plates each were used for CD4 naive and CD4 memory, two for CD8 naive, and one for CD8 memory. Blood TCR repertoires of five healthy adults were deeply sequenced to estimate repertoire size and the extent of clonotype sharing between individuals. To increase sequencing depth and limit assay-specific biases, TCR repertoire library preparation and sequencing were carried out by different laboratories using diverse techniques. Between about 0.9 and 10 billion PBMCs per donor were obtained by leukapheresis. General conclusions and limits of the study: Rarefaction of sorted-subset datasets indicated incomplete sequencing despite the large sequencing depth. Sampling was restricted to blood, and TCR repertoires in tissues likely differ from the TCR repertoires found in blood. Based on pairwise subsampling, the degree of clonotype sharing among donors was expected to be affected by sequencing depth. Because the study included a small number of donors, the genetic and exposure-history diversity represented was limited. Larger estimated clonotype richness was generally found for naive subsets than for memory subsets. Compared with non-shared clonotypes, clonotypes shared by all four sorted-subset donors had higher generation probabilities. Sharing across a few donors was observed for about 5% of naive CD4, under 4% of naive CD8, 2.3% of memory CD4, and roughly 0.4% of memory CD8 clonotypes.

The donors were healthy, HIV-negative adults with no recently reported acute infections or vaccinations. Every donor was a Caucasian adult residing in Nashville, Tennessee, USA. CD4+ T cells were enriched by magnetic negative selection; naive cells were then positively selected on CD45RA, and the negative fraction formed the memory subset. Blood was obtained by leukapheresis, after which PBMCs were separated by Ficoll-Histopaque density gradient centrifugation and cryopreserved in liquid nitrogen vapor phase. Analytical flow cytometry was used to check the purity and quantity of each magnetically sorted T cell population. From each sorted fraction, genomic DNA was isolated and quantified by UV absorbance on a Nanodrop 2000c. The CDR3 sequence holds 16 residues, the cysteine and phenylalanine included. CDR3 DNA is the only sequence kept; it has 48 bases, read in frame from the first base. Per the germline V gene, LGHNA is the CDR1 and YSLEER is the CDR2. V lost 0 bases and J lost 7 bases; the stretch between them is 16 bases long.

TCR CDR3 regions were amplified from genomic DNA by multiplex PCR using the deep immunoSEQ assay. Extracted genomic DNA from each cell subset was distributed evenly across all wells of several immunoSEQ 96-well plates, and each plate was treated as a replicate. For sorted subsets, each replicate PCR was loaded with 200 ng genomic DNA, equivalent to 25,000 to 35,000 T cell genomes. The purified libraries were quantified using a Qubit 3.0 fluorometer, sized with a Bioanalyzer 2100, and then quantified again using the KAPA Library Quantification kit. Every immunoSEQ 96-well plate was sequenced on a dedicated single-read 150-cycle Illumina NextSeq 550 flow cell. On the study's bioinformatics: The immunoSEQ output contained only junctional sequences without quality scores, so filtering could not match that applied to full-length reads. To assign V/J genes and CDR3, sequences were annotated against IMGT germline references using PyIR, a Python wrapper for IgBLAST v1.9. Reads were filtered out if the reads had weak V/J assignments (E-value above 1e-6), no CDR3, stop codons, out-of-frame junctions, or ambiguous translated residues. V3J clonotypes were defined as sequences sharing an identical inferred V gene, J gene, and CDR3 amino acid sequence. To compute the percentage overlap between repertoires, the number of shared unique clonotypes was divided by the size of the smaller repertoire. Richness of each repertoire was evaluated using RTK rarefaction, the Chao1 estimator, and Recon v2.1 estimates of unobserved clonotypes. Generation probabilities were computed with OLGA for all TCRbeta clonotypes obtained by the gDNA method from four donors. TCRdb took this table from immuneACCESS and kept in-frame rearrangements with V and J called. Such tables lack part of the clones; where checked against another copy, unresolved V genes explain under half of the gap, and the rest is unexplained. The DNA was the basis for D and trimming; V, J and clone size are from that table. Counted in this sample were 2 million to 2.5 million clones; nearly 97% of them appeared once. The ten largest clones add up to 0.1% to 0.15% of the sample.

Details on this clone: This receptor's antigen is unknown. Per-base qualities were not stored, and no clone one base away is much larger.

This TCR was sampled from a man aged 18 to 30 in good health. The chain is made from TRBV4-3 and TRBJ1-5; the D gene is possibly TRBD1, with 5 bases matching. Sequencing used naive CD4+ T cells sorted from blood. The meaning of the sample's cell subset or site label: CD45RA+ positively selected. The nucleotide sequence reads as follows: TGCGCCAGCAGCCAAGATTATAGTCAGGGAGGGCAGCCCCAGCATTTT. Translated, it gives CASSQDYSQGGQPQHF.